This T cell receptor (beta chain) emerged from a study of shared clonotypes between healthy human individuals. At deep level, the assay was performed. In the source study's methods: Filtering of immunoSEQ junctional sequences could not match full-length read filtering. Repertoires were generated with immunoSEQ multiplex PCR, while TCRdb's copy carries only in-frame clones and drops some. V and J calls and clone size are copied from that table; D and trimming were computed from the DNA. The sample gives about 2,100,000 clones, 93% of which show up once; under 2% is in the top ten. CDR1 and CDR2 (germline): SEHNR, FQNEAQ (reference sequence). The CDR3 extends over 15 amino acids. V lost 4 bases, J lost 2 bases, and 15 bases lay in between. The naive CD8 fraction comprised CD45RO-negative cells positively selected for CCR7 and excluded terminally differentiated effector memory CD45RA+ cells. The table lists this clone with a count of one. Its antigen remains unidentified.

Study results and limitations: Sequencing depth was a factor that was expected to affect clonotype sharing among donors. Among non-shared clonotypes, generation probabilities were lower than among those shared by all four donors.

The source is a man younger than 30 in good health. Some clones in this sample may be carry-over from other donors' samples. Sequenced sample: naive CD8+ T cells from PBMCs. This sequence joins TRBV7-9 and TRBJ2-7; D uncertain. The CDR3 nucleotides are TGTGCCAGCAGCTCAATCGGGCTCGCTCCCTACGAGCAGTACTTC. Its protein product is CASSSIGLAPYEQYF.